Given below is one T cell receptor (beta chain) in context. The CDR3 consists of 19 residues. Germline V gene sequence: CDR1 SGHAT, CDR2 FQNNGV. The V gene end was trimmed by 4 bases and the J gene end by 0 bases; junction bases not matched to a gene: 13. This entry comes from a study of T-cell reconstitution after alpha-beta-depleted transplantation in children. Unique molecular identifiers were incorporated into the prepared TCRbeta library. TCRdb re-analysed the PCR reads in MiXCR, keeping a single row per CDR3 protein. The repertoire consists of approximately 350,000 distinct CDR3 sequences, with more than 10% occurring once and the leading ten covering 4.3%.

The TCR originated in a human donor who donated a stem cell graft to a child with Fanconi anemia. This chain uses TRBV11-2 with TRBJ2-3; 10 nucleotides match TRBD2. This specimen was PBMCs, taken from the stem cell graft. CDR3 region: CASSSRGVAGGRSTDTQYF. Written as DNA, the CDR3 is TGTGCCAGCAGCTCCCGGGGGGTAGCGGGGGGTCGTAGCACAGATACGCAGTATTTT.